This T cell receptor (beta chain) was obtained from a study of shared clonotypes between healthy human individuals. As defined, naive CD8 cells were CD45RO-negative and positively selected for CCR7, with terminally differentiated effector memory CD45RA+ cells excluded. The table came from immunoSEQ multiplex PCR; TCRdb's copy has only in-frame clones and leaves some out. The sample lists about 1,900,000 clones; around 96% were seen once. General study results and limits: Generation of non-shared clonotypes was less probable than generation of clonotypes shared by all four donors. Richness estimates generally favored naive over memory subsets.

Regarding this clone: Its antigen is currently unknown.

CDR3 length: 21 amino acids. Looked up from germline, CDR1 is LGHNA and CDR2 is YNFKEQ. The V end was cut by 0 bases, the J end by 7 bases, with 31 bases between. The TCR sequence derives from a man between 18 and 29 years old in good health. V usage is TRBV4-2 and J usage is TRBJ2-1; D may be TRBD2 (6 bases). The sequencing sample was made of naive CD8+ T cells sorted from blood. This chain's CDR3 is CASSQDPASFLGGSVGNEQFF. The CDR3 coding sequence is TGTGCCAGCAGCCAAGATCCCGCCTCCTTCTTGGGGGGATCGGTTGGGAATGAGCAGTTCTTC.